This TCR beta chain was sequenced during a study of blood T cells in healthy people across ages. Every sample yielded at least 6.5 million isolated PBMCs. Study-level findings and limits: While age rose, TCR beta diversity per million T cells dropped in a roughly linear way. Expanded clonotype shifts may have been confounded, as the donors had an unknown CMV status.

Germline lookup yields CDR1 SGHAT and CDR2 FQDESV (reference sequence). The V end was cut by 6 bases, the J end by 0 bases, with 18 bases between. This CDR3 has 18 amino acids. Primers used in a second PCR of about 6 to 11 cycles were a sample-barcoded 5' primer and a J-beta primer mix. MiXCR, applied by TCRdb to the 5' RACE reads, yields one record per CDR3 protein. The repertoire holds about 810,000 distinct CDR3 sequences, with 35% to 40% as singletons. Comment on this clonotype: Its cognate antigen is unknown.

Sequencing used blood. The V call is TRBV11-1, the J call TRBJ2-6, with D possibly TRBD2 on 7 matching bases. This receptor was taken from a man between 18 and 35 years old in good health. This CDR3 reads CASSLRGGVTSGANVLTF. CDR3 bases: TGTGCCAGCAGTTTACGAGGGGGGGTGACCTCTGGGGCCAACGTCCTGACTTTC.